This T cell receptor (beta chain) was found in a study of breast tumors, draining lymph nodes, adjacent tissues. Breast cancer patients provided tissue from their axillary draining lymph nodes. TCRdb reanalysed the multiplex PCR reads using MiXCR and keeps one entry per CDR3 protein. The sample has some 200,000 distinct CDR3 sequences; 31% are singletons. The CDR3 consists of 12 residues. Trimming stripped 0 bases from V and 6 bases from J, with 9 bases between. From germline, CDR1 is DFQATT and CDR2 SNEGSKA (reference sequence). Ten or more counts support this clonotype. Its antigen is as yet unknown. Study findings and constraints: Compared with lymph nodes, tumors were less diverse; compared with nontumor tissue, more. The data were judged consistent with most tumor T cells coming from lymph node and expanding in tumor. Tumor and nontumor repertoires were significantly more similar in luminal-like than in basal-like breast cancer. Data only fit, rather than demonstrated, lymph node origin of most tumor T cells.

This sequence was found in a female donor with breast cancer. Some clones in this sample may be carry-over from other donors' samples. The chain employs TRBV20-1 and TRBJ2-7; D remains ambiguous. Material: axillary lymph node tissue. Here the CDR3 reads CSARDGVGEQYF. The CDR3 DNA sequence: TGCAGTGCTAGAGATGGGGTTGGCGAGCAGTACTTC.